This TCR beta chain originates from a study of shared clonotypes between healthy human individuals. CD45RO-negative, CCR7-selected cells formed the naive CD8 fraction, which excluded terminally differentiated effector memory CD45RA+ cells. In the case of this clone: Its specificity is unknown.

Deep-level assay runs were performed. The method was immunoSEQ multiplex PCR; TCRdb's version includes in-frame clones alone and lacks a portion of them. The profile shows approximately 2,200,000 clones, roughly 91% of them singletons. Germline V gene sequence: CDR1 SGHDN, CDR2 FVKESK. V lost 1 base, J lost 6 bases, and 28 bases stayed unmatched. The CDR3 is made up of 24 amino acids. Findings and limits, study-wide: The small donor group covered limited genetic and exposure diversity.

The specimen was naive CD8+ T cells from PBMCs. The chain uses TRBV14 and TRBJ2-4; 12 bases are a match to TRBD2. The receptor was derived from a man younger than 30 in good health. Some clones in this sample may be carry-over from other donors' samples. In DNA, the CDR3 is TGTGCCAGCAGCCAAGGGTTTGGCAGGGTGAAGGCTAGCGGGAGGGCGAATAAAGGAAACATTCAGTACTTC. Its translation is CASSQGFGRVKASGRANKGNIQYF.